One and the same sample provided the 21 T cell receptor beta chains below, sequenced in a study of cytomegalovirus exposure and HLA in healthy donors. The PCR was carried out with 60 Vbeta primers and 13 Jbeta primers. Sequencing used immunoSEQ multiplex PCR; TCRdb keeps in-frame clones, though not all of them. The sample includes fewer than 250,000 clones. The source material was PBMCs. The receptors stem from a woman aged 25-40 years in good health and CMV-seropositive.

CDR3 protein: CAIRDGQGVRNTEAFF. In DNA, the CDR3 is TGTGCCATCAGAGATGGACAGGGGGTCCGGAACACTGAAGCTTTCTTT. The V gene is TRBV10-3, the J gene TRBJ1-1, with TRBD1 matching 10 bases. CDR3 length: 16 residues. V lost 6 bases, J lost 1 base, and 8 bases stayed unmatched. The germline V gene encodes CDR1 ENHRY and CDR2 SYGVKD.

J is TRBJ1-4 and V is TRBV7-9, with 7 bases that match TRBD1. V lost 3 bases and J lost 6; bases outside the gene matches: 10. The V gene's germline CDR1 is SEHNR and CDR2 FQNEAQ (reference sequence). CDR3 length equals 16 residues. CDR3 nucleotide sequence: TGTGCCAGCAGCTTTGGGCAGGGGGTCGGTTATGAAAAACTGTTTTTT. Translated: CASSFGQGVGYEKLFF.

The chain joins TRBV28 to TRBJ1-5, with 9 bases that match TRBD1. The CDR3 contains 13 residues. Germline V gene data show CDR1 as MDHEN and CDR2 as SYDVKM. Trimming cost V 10 bases and J 7 bases; bases outside gene matches: 8. CDR3 sequence (DNA): TGTGCCACCGTGGGGGACAGGGCCCAGCCCCAGCATTTT. Amino acid sequence: CATVGDRAQPQHF.

The chain couples TRBV5-1 to TRBJ2-1, with TRBD2 matching over 7 bases. The germline CDR1 and CDR2 sequences are SGHRS and YFSETQ. Unmatched junction bases numbered 9, after V lost 4 bases and J lost 5 bases. This CDR3 comprises 15 residues. CDR3 sequence: CASSPMGGGNNEQFF. The CDR3 DNA reads TGCGCCAGCAGCCCGATGGGGGGGGGTAACAATGAGCAGTTCTTC.

In regard to this clone: The sample holds other DNA sequences that translate to the same CDR3. The rearrangement links TRBV2 to TRBJ1-1; tentatively, D is TRBD1 (5 bases). The length of the CDR3 is 13 residues. The germline V gene has CDR1 SNHLY and CDR2 FYNNEI. The ends were cut back, 3 bases at V and 2 bases at J, with 7 bases in the middle. The CDR3 loop is CASSEGLNTEAFF. In nucleotides, the CDR3 is TGTGCCAGCAGTGAGGGGCTAAACACTGAAGCTTTCTTT.

The J gene is TRBJ2-1, the V gene TRBV27; 9 bases match TRBD1. Germline V gene data show CDR1 as MNHEY and CDR2 as SMNVEV (reference sequence). The CDR3 has 14 amino acids. V lost 6 bases and J lost 8; bases outside the gene matches: 8. The CDR3 nucleotides are TGTGCCAGCAGGACAGGGGGGCTCTGGGATGAGCAGTTCTTC. Translating it yields CASRTGGLWDEQFF.

This chain links TRBV7-2 with TRBJ1-1, with D uncertain. Germline CDR1 reads SGHTA; CDR2 reads FQGNSA. The V gene lost 1 base and the J gene lost 4 bases, with 4 bases spanning the gap. The CDR3 runs to 12 residues. The CDR3 is CASSLGATEAFF. DNA for the CDR3: TGTGCCAGCAGCTTAGGGGCCACTGAAGCTTTCTTT. Using reference TRBV7-2 and TRBJ1-1 for the parts outside the CDR3, the full variable domain is GAGVSQSPSNKVTEKGKDVELRCDPISGHTALYWYRQSLGQGLEFLIYFQGNSAPDKSGLPSDRFSAERTGGSVSTLTIQRTQQEDSAVYLCASSLGATEAFFGQGTRLTVV.

This chain connects TRBV20-1 to TRBJ1-2, with 11 bases identical to TRBD1. Per the germline V gene, CDR1 is DFQATT and CDR2 is SNEGSKA (reference sequence). The CDR3 is 11 amino acids. Trimming took 6 bases from V and 14 from J; bases not matched to a gene: 8. The CDR3 loop is CSARTGGGKTF. CDR3 sequence (DNA): TGCAGTGCACGGACAGGGGGCGGAAAAACCTTC.

J is TRBJ1-2 and V is TRBV14; 7 bases map to TRBD1. This CDR3 contains 15 residues. Germline-derived CDR1 and CDR2 are SGHDN and FVKESK. V trimming: 2 bases; J trimming: 3 bases; junction bases outside the gene matches: 6. DNA for the CDR3: TGTGCCAGCAGCCAAATTGACAGGGTATACTATGGCTACACCTTC. It translates to CASSQIDRVYYGYTF.

The chain combines TRBV15 with TRBJ1-2; TRBD1 is a possible D gene (6 bases). CDR1 and CDR2 from the germline V gene are LNHNV and YYDKDF (reference sequence). The CDR3 length is 13 residues. V lost 4 bases to trimming and J lost 3 bases, with 9 bases between them. CDR3 DNA: TGTGCCACCAGCAACAGGGTGGACTATGGCTACACCTTC. It codes for CATSNRVDYGYTF.

Comment on this clone: This CDR3 is also generated by other DNA sequences in the sample. In DNA, the CDR3 is TGCGCCAGCAGCTTGGGGGGGCCCAACACTGAAGCTTTCTTT. Protein sequence: CASSLGGPNTEAFF. The J gene is TRBJ1-1, the V gene TRBV5-1; D might be TRBD1 (6 bases). This CDR3 region has 14 residues. V was clipped by 0 bases and J by 2 bases, with 8 bases between them. CDR1 SGHRS and CDR2 YFSETQ come from the germline V gene.

The chain employs TRBV7-8 and TRBJ2-1, with 13 nucleotides matching TRBD2. CDR1 and CDR2 from the germline V gene are SGHVS and FQNEAQ. J was trimmed by 10 bases and V by 5 bases; bases with no gene match: 5. The CDR3 covers 14 residues. The CDR3 reads CASSLGLAGTEQFF. The CDR3, as DNA: TGTGCCAGCAGCCTGGGACTAGCGGGGACGGAGCAGTTCTTC.

The chain joins TRBV6-5 to TRBJ2-5; a possible D gene is TRBD2 (6 bases). The assigned J gene may be wrong: the sequence end matches TRBJ2-7 better. Per the germline V gene, CDR1 is MNHEY and CDR2 is SVGAGI. The CDR3 covers 15 residues. CDR3 protein: CASSYRPSATYEQYF. CDR3 coding DNA: TGTGCCAGCAGTTACCGACCTAGCGCTACCTACGAGCAGTACTTC.

The rearrangement uses TRBV5-1 and TRBJ2-7; D possibly corresponds to TRBD1 (6 bases). The CDR3 is 14 residues long. V was trimmed by 1 base and J by 3 bases, leaving 11 bases between them. CDR1 and CDR2 (germline): SGHRS, YFSETQ. The CDR3 is CASSLKNRDYEQYF. In DNA form, the CDR3 reads TGCGCCAGCAGCTTGAAAAACAGGGACTACGAGCAGTACTTC.

This chain's CDR3 is CASSLSGISGTYNEQFF. The CDR3 DNA sequence: TGTGCCAGCAGCCTTAGCGGGATCTCGGGCACCTACAATGAGCAGTTCTTC. The rearrangement links TRBV14 to TRBJ2-1; 8 bases are a match to TRBD2. This CDR3 comprises 17 residues. V lost 4 bases and J lost 2; bases outside the gene matches: 10. Germline V gene data show CDR1 as SGHDN and CDR2 as FVKESK.

The chain recombines TRBV5-6 with TRBJ2-5; TRBD1 agrees at 11 bases. The J call could be wrong; TRBJ2-7 is a better fit for the DNA end. CDR1 SGHDT and CDR2 YYEEEE come from the germline V gene. The CDR3 totals 15 residues. CDR3 in DNA: TGTGCCAGCAGCTTCCGGGACAGGGGGTCCTACGAGCAGTACTTC. This encodes CASSFRDRGSYEQYF.

The V and J genes are TRBV19 and TRBJ2-2, with 7 nucleotides matching TRBD2. The V segment lost 5 bases and the J segment 6 bases; nucleotides outside the gene matches: 6. CDR3 size: 14 residues. Germline assignment: CDR1 LNHDA and CDR2 SQIVND (reference sequence). The DNA for the CDR3 is TGTGCCAGTAGTTTTAGTCTAGCGGCCGGGGAGCTGTTTTTT. The encoded protein is CASSFSLAAGELFF.

Note on this clone: The sample contains more than one DNA sequence encoding this CDR3. The chain employs TRBV6-5 and TRBJ1-5; D is uncertain. The CDR3 contains 13 residues. The germline V gene encodes CDR1 MNHEY and CDR2 SVGAGI. Deletions cut 0 bases from V and 7 bases from J, with 7 bases between. This CDR3 reads CASSYSRGQPQHF. The CDR3 DNA is TGTGCCAGCAGTTACTCGAGAGGCCAGCCCCAGCATTTT.

The rearrangement uses TRBV7-8 and TRBJ2-7; TRBD2 matches 12 bases. In germline, CDR1 is SGHVS, CDR2 FQNEAQ. V lost 5 bases to trimming and J lost 1 base; unmatched junction nucleotides: 3. The CDR3 runs to 15 residues. The CDR3 loop is CASSPTSGGSYEQYF. In DNA form, the CDR3 reads TGTGCCAGCAGCCCGACTAGCGGGGGATCCTACGAGCAGTACTTC.

This chain uses TRBV5-1 with TRBJ1-1; no clear D. Deletions cut 2 bases from V and 5 bases from J, with 13 bases between. The CDR3 is 14 residues long. Germline V lookup: CDR1 SGHRS, CDR2 YFSETQ. This CDR3 is CASSFFDRATEAFF. DNA of the CDR3: TGCGCCAGCAGCTTTTTTGACCGAGCGACTGAAGCTTTCTTT.

This sequence joins TRBV5-1 and TRBJ2-7, with D perhaps matching TRBD1 (6 bases). CDR1 and CDR2 from the germline V gene are SGHRS and YFSETQ. The CDR3 loop spans 15 amino acids. Trimming took off 3 bases at V and 0 bases at J, with 13 bases between the two ends. Here the CDR3 reads CASSSTGLRSYEQYF. CDR3 in DNA: TGCGCCAGCAGCTCAACAGGGTTACGCTCCTACGAGCAGTACTTC.